Each of the 32 T cell receptor beta chains below was sequenced from the same sample in a study of blood T cells in healthy people across ages. The authors ran a second PCR of 7 to 11 cycles using a sample-barcoded 5' primer and a J-beta primer mix. TCRdb re-derived calls from the 5' RACE reads in MiXCR, one entry per CDR3 protein. This table holds more than 650,000 distinct CDR3 sequences, 20% to 25% found once. The material sequenced was blood. Receptor source: a man between 65 and 79 years old in good health.

This chain joins TRBV7-9 and TRBJ1-1, with 11 bases aligning to TRBD1. There are 16 residues in the CDR3. V shed 1 base and J 4 bases; nucleotides not matched to a gene: 5. The germline gives CDR1 SEHNR, CDR2 FQNEAQ (reference sequence). The CDR3 DNA follows: TGTGCCAGCAGCTTAGGGACAGGGGGCTTAGGCACTGAAGCTTTCTTT. Encoded protein: CASSLGTGGLGTEAFF.

CDR3 region: CASSSSQTGRSGANVLTF. CDR3 nucleotides: TGTGCCAGCTCATCTAGCCAGACAGGGCGGTCTGGGGCCAACGTCCTGACTTTC. The rearrangement uses TRBV18 and TRBJ2-6, with 7 positions matching TRBD1. This CDR3 has 18 amino acids. Germline CDR1 KGHSH, CDR2 LQKENI. Trimming removed 5 bases from V and 1 base from J; junction bases left unmatched: 11.

The sample holds a few counts of this clonotype. CDR3 sequence reads: CASSLGRVYEQYV. The CDR3 nucleotides read TGTGCCAGCAGCTTGGGCAGGGTTTACGAGCAGTACGTC. The gene calls are TRBV5-6 and TRBJ2-7, with a tentative D call TRBD1 (5 bases). From germline, CDR1 is SGHDT and CDR2 YYEEEE. CDR3 size: 13 residues. Deletions cut 0 bases from V and 4 bases from J, with 8 bases between.

This clonotype occurred a few times. This chain joins TRBV5-5 and TRBJ2-3, with D unclear. Deletions cut 2 bases from V and 3 bases from J, with 10 bases between. The germline V gene encodes CDR1 SGHKS and CDR2 YYEKEE (reference sequence). The CDR3 is 14 residues long. The CDR3 loop is CASSFWADTDTQYF. In nucleotides, the CDR3 is TGTGCCAGCAGCTTCTGGGCGGATACAGATACGCAGTATTTT.

The chain links TRBV20-1 to TRBJ2-3, with 7 bases that match TRBD2. This CDR3 region has 16 residues. V lost 5 bases to trimming and J lost 3 bases; unmatched junction nucleotides: 14. CDR1 DFQATT and CDR2 SNEGSKA come from the germline V gene (reference sequence). The CDR3 sequence is CSAEPIWGGTTDTQYF. Written as DNA, the CDR3 is TGCAGTGCTGAACCCATCTGGGGAGGGACGACAGATACGCAGTATTTT.

CDR3 DNA sequence: TGTGCCAGCAGCGTAGCTCATAGAGAGACCCAGTACTTC. Translating gives CASSVAHRETQYF. V usage is TRBV9 and J usage is TRBJ2-5; no firm D call. V was shortened by 0 bases and J by 4 bases, with 7 bases between the two germline ends. The CDR3 has 13 amino acids. In germline, CDR1 is SGDLS, CDR2 YYNGEE. The full variable domain, rest sourced from reference TRBV9 and TRBJ2-5, is DSGVTQTPKHLITATGQRVTLRCSPRSGDLSVYWYQQSLDQGLQFLIQYYNGEERAKGNILERFSAQQFPDLHSELNLSSLELGDSALYFCASSVAHRETQYFGPGTRLLVL.

The sample holds a few counts of this clonotype. An end of the junction does not agree with germline; a read error may underlie this. V gene TRBV11-2 combines with J gene TRBJ2-4; weak D call: TRBD1 (6 bases). Per germline, CDR1 SGHAT and CDR2 FQNNGV. The CDR3 totals 12 residues. This CDR3 is CASSANREVQYF. CDR3 nucleotide sequence: TGTGCCAGCAGCGCCAACAGGGAAGTTCAATACTTC.

This clonotype was recorded once. The chain recombines TRBV12-3 or TRBV12-4 with TRBJ2-7; D remains unclear. The CDR3 covers 13 residues. Trimming removed 3 bases from V and 0 bases from J, with 6 bases in between. In DNA, the CDR3 is TGTGCCAGCAGTTTCCACAACTCCTACGAGCAGTACTTC. Protein: CASSFHNSYEQYF.

The chain uses TRBV7-6 and TRBJ1-2; maybe TRBD1 (6 bases). This CDR3 contains 13 residues. Germline-derived CDR1 and CDR2 are SGHVS and FNYEAQ. Trimming left V 5 bases short and J 5 bases short, with 12 bases between. CDR3 loop: CASSVNQGYGYTF. Here the CDR3 DNA reads TGTGCCAGCAGCGTTAACCAGGGGTATGGCTACACCTTC.

This clonotype was counted only a few times. The junction departs from the called germline gene at one end, perhaps through a read error. V is TRBV7-9 and J is TRBJ1-2; D gene ambiguous. The CDR3 runs to 13 residues. Looked up from germline, CDR1 is SEHNR and CDR2 is FQNEAQ (reference sequence). The DNA for the CDR3 is TGTGCCAGCAGCTTAGGGCAGCCCCATGGCTGCACCTTC. Amino acid sequence: CASSLGQPHGCTF.

J is TRBJ2-1 and V is TRBV6-2 or TRBV6-3, with 16 bases lining up with TRBD2. Germline-derived CDR1 and CDR2 are MNHEY and SVGEGT. With 6 bases clipped from V and 9 bases from J, the junction kept 8 bases outside the gene matches. The length of the CDR3 is 16 residues. CDR3 residues: CASRPGTSGRAFEQFF. CDR3 DNA: TGTGCCAGCAGACCCGGGACTAGCGGGAGGGCATTTGAGCAGTTCTTC.

This clonotype was counted between two and nine times. This rearrangement joins TRBV27 to TRBJ2-1; a weak D match, TRBD1 (6 bases). Judging by the DNA end, TRBJ2-5 fits better; the J call may be wrong. Germline V gives CDR1 MNHEY, CDR2 SMNVEV (reference sequence). This CDR3 has 14 residues. Here the CDR3 DNA reads TGTGCCAGCACCTCCATGGGGGCGCGAGAGACCCAGTACTTC. It specifies CASTSMGARETQYF.

On this clonotype itself: Possible read error: a much larger clone is one base away. The chain couples TRBV6-6 to TRBJ2-5, with D uncertain. The CDR3 runs 12 residues. The ends were cut back, 1 base at V and 1 base at J, with 1 base in the middle. Germline CDR1 MNHNY, CDR2 SVGAGI (reference sequence). The CDR3 DNA sequence: TGTGCCAGCAGTTACTTCCAAGAGACCCAGTACTTC. As protein: CASSYFQETQYF.

The V and J genes are TRBV28 and TRBJ1-2, with unresolved D. V was pared by 9 bases and J by 5 bases, with 16 bases between. The germline CDR1 and CDR2 sequences are MDHEN and SYDVKM. The CDR3 consists of 13 residues. CDR3 DNA sequence: TGTGCCAGTGAGGACTCGGGAGGTTATGGCTACACCTTC. Amino acid sequence: CASEDSGGYGYTF.

The V call is TRBV12-3 or TRBV12-4, the J call TRBJ1-6; TRBD1 agrees at 8 bases. The length of the CDR3 is 14 residues. With 6 bases clipped from V and 6 bases from J, the junction kept 4 bases outside the gene matches. The CDR3: CASSRQGFNSPLHF. In DNA form, the CDR3 reads TGTGCCAGCAGCAGACAGGGGTTTAATTCACCCCTCCACTTT.

The J gene is TRBJ1-2, the V gene TRBV5-1; TRBD1 matches 8 bases. Germline CDR1 and CDR2: SGHRS and YFSETQ. The V gene end was trimmed by 5 bases and the J gene end by 0 bases; junction bases not matched to a gene: 6. CDR3 length: 15 residues. The CDR3 loop reads CASRFTGGANYGYTF. For the CDR3, the DNA is TGCGCCAGCAGGTTTACAGGGGGAGCTAACTATGGCTACACCTTC. Together with reference TRBV5-1 and TRBJ1-2, the CDR3 gives the full variable domain: KAGVTQTPRYLIKTRGQQVTLSCSPISGHRSVSWYQQTPGQGLQFLFEYFSETQRNKGNFPGRFSGRQFSNSRSEMNVSTLELGDSALYLCASRFTGGANYGYTFGSGTRLTVV.

This chain joins TRBV20-1 and TRBJ1-1; D gene uncertain. The CDR3 totals 11 residues. In germline, CDR1 is DFQATT, CDR2 SNEGSKA (reference sequence). Trimming shortened V by 5 bases and J by 12 bases, and 16 bases separated the two germline ends. The CDR3 DNA follows: TGCAGTGCTCCCGTGGCAGGTTTGCCTTTCTTT. This encodes CSAPVAGLPFF.

V is TRBV5-6 and J is TRBJ2-7, with D tentatively TRBD1 (6 bases). This CDR3 comprises 14 residues. The V end was cut by 1 base, the J end by 5 bases, with 13 bases between. Per germline, CDR1 SGHDT and CDR2 YYEEEE. The CDR3 spells CASSLITGINEQYF. CDR3 nucleotides: TGTGCCAGCAGCTTGATTACAGGGATAAACGAGCAGTACTTC.

This clonotype appeared a single time. This sequence joins TRBV5-1 and TRBJ2-3; TRBD2 matches 15 bases. V was clipped by 4 bases and J by 7 bases; unmatched bases: 4. In germline, CDR1 is SGHRS, CDR2 YFSETQ. The CDR3 covers 15 residues. The CDR3 here is CASSRTSGGAYTQYF. The CDR3 bases are TGCGCCAGCAGCAGGACTAGCGGGGGGGCATATACGCAGTATTTT.

This chain uses TRBV11-2 with TRBJ1-4, with D hard to call. The CDR3 length is 13 residues. Per the germline V gene, CDR1 is SGHAT and CDR2 is FQNNGV. V lost 1 base and J 8 bases, leaving 8 bases between the germline ends. The CDR3 here is CASSLAPWEKLFF. CDR3 DNA: TGTGCCAGCAGCTTAGCTCCCTGGGAAAAACTGTTTTTT.

The chain carries TRBV12-3 or TRBV12-4 and TRBJ1-1, with a possible D match to TRBD1 (5 bases). The length of the CDR3 is 16 residues. Trimming pared 4 bases from V and 4 bases from J, leaving 19 bases between. CDR3 sequence: CASSSILSWGGTEAFF. The CDR3 nucleotides read TGTGCCAGCAGTTCTATCCTATCGTGGGGGGGCACTGAAGCTTTCTTT.

The chain uses TRBV20-1 and TRBJ2-1; 9 nucleotides agree with TRBD2. V lost 6 bases to trimming and J lost 7 bases; unmatched junction nucleotides: 10. CDR1 DFQATT and CDR2 SNEGSKA come from the germline V gene (reference sequence). The CDR3 extends over 14 amino acids. The CDR3 DNA reads as TGCAGTGCCAACCGGGCTAGCGGGATAAATGAGCAGTTCTTC. Protein product: CSANRASGINEQFF.

This clonotype was found a few times. This chain connects TRBV5-1 to TRBJ2-5; weak D call: TRBD2 (5 bases). This CDR3 region has 12 residues. The V and J ends lost 6 bases and 4 bases respectively, with 10 bases between them. Per the germline V gene, CDR1 is SGHRS and CDR2 is YFSETQ. CDR3 sequence reads: CASKEESETQYF. The CDR3 DNA reads TGCGCCAGCAAGGAGGAATCAGAGACCCAGTACTTC.

This clonotype showed up just a few times. The rearrangement links TRBV3-1 to TRBJ2-3; 11 bases line up with TRBD2. This CDR3 contains 20 residues. With V trimmed by 1 base and J by 6 bases, 18 bases remained unmatched. Germline-derived CDR1 and CDR2 are LGHDT and YNNKEL (reference sequence). CDR3: CASSQVEVLRSGGVKDTQYF. DNA of the CDR3: TGTGCCAGCAGCCAAGTCGAGGTGTTACGTAGCGGGGGGGTAAAGGATACGCAGTATTTT.

This clonotype was detected only a few times. The chain employs TRBV24-1 and TRBJ2-3; 10 bases map to TRBD1. Trimming removed 9 bases from V and 6 bases from J; junction bases left unmatched: 11. Germline CDR1 is KGHDR and CDR2 is SFDVKD. CDR3 size: 15 residues. CDR3 sequence (DNA): TGTGCCACCGGGGACAGGGGAAGTGTTGCGGATACGCAGTATTTT. Translating it yields CATGDRGSVADTQYF.

This clonotype appeared many times. The chain couples TRBV11-2 to TRBJ2-7; D might be TRBD2 (5 bases). The length of the CDR3 is 14 residues. Germline V gene sequence: CDR1 SGHAT, CDR2 FQNNGV. With 5 bases removed from V and 6 bases from J, the gap between germline ends came to 17 bases. The DNA for the CDR3 is TGTGCCAGCAGCCACCGGACTTTAACGGGCGAGCAGTACTTC. This codes for CASSHRTLTGEQYF.

This clonotype showed up just a few times. This sequence joins TRBV6-6 and TRBJ2-2; D perhaps matches TRBD2 (6 bases). Trimming took off 2 bases at V and 5 bases at J, with 9 bases between the two ends. Germline V gene data show CDR1 as MNHNY and CDR2 as SVGAGI (reference sequence). The CDR3 loop spans 14 amino acids. CDR3 nucleotide sequence: TGTGCCAGCAGTTACAGCGGGTCTACCGGGGAGCTGTTTTTT. Translated: CASSYSGSTGELFF.

The chain is built from TRBV7-2 and TRBJ2-3; D assignment may be TRBD1 or TRBD2 (5 bases each). The germline gives CDR1 SGHTA, CDR2 FQGNSA. CDR3 length: 14 residues. Between the trimmed V and J ends, which lost 5 bases and 0 bases, there was a span of 9 bases. The CDR3: CASSRDHSTDTQYF. CDR3 DNA sequence: TGTGCCAGCAGCCGGGACCATAGCACAGATACGCAGTATTTT.

This chain connects TRBV5-1 to TRBJ2-3; the D gene is possibly TRBD1 (5 bases). The length of the CDR3 is 15 residues. Per germline, CDR1 SGHRS and CDR2 YFSETQ. Trimming took off 5 bases at V and 2 bases at J, with 15 bases between the two ends. CDR3 protein: CASRRGDSNTDTQYF. Written as DNA, the CDR3 is TGCGCCAGCAGGAGAGGAGACAGTAACACAGATACGCAGTATTTT.

The rearrangement links TRBV29-1 to TRBJ2-3; D not certain. The CDR3 totals 13 residues. Looked up from germline, CDR1 is SQVTM and CDR2 is ANQGSEA. Trimming removed 6 bases from V and 0 bases from J, with 10 bases in between. This CDR3 is CSVGLRSTDTQYF. The CDR3 region has the DNA TGCAGCGTGGGTTTGCGAAGCACAGATACGCAGTATTTT.

This clonotype occurred a few times. The chain has TRBV7-3 and TRBJ2-6; D ambiguous. This CDR3 is built from 19 residues. Germline lookup yields CDR1 SGHTA and CDR2 FQGTGA. Trimming pared 1 base from V and 0 bases from J, leaving 16 bases between. CDR3: CASSLNPALGFSGANVLTF. The DNA for the CDR3 is TGTGCCAGCAGCTTAAATCCAGCCCTTGGGTTCTCTGGGGCCAACGTCCTGACTTTC.

V gene TRBV18 combines with J gene TRBJ1-2; perhaps TRBD1 as D (5 bases). The CDR3 is made up of 12 amino acids. Germline V gene data show CDR1 as KGHSH and CDR2 as LQKENI. V gave up 5 bases and J gave up 7 bases, with 11 bases separating them. The CDR3 coding sequence is TGTGCCAGCTCAAGCAAAGACAGTGGCTACACCTTC. Protein: CASSSKDSGYTF.